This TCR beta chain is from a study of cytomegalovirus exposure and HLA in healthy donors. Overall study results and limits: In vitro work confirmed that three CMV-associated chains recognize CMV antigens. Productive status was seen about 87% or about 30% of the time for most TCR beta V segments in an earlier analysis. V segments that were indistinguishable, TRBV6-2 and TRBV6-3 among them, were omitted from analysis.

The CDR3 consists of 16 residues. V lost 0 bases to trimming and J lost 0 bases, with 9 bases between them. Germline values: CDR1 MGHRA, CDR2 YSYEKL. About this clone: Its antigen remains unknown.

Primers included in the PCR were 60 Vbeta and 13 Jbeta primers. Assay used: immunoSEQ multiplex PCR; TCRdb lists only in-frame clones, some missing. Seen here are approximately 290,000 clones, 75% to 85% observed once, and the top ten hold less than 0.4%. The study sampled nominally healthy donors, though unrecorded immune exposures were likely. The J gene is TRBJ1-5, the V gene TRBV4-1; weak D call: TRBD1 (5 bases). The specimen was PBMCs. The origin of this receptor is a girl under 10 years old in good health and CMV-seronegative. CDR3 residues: CASSQEFQGSNQPQHF. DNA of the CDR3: TGCGCCAGCAGCCAAGAATTCCAGGGTAGCAATCAGCCCCAGCATTTT.